This TCR beta chain was identified in a study of Graves' ophthalmopathy and Graves' hyperthyroidism. Study summary: Peripheral blood sampling preceded any treatment and occurred at initial diagnosis. Notes on the study in general: Stable hyperthyroidism and ophthalmopathy were told apart by a 13-signature model, which achieved around 90% sensitivity and roughly 76% specificity. Ophthalmopathy progression was predicted with around 71% sensitivity and approximately 79% specificity. A majority of expanded thyroid clonotypes exceeding 0.001 frequency were likewise present in blood.

Transcripts of RNA were the source for amplifying TCR beta CDR3 regions. RT-PCR in the first round used HTBI primers; a second-round multiplex PCR followed. One entry per CDR3 protein results from TCRdb running MiXCR on the multiplex PCR reads. The sample lists roughly 350,000 distinct CDR3 sequences, approximately 18% seen once, with roughly 2.4% in the top ten. With regard to this clonotype: Its antigen is currently unknown.

This CDR3 contains 15 residues. V shed 5 bases, J shed 5 bases, and the junction held 12 bases outside the gene matches. V is TRBV12-3 or TRBV12-4 and J is TRBJ2-7; 7 bases are shared with TRBD1. Sequencing was performed on peripheral blood. The receptor's source is an adult woman with stable Graves' hyperthyroidism. The CDR3 is CASSTTDRSLDEQYF. The CDR3 nucleotides are TGTGCCAGCAGTACTACGGACAGGTCTCTGGACGAGCAGTACTTC.